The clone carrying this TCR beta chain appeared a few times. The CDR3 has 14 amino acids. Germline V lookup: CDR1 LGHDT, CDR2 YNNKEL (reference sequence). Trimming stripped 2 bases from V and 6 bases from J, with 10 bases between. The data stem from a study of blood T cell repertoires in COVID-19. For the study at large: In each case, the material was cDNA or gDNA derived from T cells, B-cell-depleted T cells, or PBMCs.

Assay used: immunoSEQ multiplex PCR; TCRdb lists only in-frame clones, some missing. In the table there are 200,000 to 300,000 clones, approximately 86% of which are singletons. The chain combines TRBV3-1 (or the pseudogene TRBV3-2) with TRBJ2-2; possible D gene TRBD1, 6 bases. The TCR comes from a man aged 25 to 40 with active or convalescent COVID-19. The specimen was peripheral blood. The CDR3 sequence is CASSQYEGAGELFF. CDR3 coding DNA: TGTGCCAGCAGCCAATACGAGGGGGCCGGGGAGCTGTTTTTT.